The 29 T cell receptor beta chains in this list originate from one sample, sequenced in a study of graft-versus-host responses after intestinal transplantation. Produced via immunoSEQ multiplex PCR; TCRdb's table is partial and in-frame only. The sample holds approximately 100,000 clones, approximately 85% seen once. Sequencing used PBMCs, obtained 255 days after intestinal transplant. The receptors originated from a human patient who received an intestinal transplant, so some T cells may come from the graft donor.

The chain employs TRBV6-6 and TRBJ2-1; 7 nucleotides match TRBD1. Germline V gives CDR1 MNHNY, CDR2 SVGAGI (reference sequence). The CDR3 spans 15 residues. The V segment lost 6 bases and the J segment 0 bases; nucleotides outside the gene matches: 5. The CDR3 spells CASRPRDSSYNEQFF. Written as DNA, the CDR3 is TGTGCCAGCAGACCCCGGGACAGCTCCTACAATGAGCAGTTCTTC.

The chain links TRBV5-1 to TRBJ2-5; D is perhaps TRBD1 (5 bases). V was cut by 4 bases and J by 2 bases, with 15 bases left in between. The CDR3 length is 15 residues. Per germline, CDR1 SGHRS and CDR2 YFSETQ. DNA of the CDR3: TGCGCCAGCAGCCCCCAGGGAATAAATCAAGAGACCCAGTACTTC. This encodes CASSPQGINQETQYF.

Here the CDR3 DNA reads TGCGCCAGCAGCCTCAGCGGGACGGGCGCAGATACGCAGTATTTT. Its protein product is CASSLSGTGADTQYF. The chain joins TRBV4-1 to TRBJ2-3, with TRBD2 matching over 7 bases. CDR3 length: 15 amino acids. V dropped 4 bases and J dropped 4; count of bases not matched to a gene: 8. CDR1 and CDR2 from the germline V gene are MGHRA and YSYEKL.

The chain links TRBV2 to TRBJ2-7; D ambiguous. This CDR3 has 13 amino acids. Trimming removed 4 bases from V and 3 bases from J, with 10 bases in between. Germline V gene lookup returns CDR1 SNHLY and CDR2 FYNNEI. The CDR3 here is CASSVSRNYEQYV. Here the CDR3 DNA reads TGTGCCAGCAGTGTGAGCAGAAACTACGAGCAGTACGTC.

The V call is TRBV9, the J call TRBJ2-3; 16 bases fit TRBD2. The V gene's germline CDR1 is SGDLS and CDR2 YYNGEE. The CDR3 length is 19 residues. The ends lost 0 bases at V and 0 bases at J; junction bases unmatched: 4. The CDR3 here is CASSVGGLAGGSSTDTQYF. CDR3 in DNA: TGTGCCAGCAGCGTAGGGGGACTAGCGGGAGGGTCTAGCACAGATACGCAGTATTTT.

The chain links TRBV7-2 to TRBJ2-2; the D is unclear. V was cut by 1 base and J by 6 bases, with 9 bases left in between. The CDR3 has 14 amino acids. Germline V CDR1 and CDR2: SGHTA, FQGNSA. The CDR3 sequence is CASSLVSAPGELFF. The CDR3 region has the DNA TGTGCCAGCAGCTTAGTCTCGGCCCCCGGGGAGCTGTTTTTT.

V and J are TRBV6-1 and TRBJ2-7; TRBD1 matches 8 bases. The V and J ends lost 5 bases and 2 bases, in that order; junction bases with no gene match: 8. Per germline, CDR1 MNHNS and CDR2 SASEGT. The CDR3 loop spans 15 amino acids. The CDR3 region is CASSRDRLQTYEQYF. CDR3 nucleotide sequence: TGTGCCAGCAGTCGGGACAGGCTTCAAACCTACGAGCAGTACTTC.

V and J are TRBV5-1 and TRBJ1-4; maybe TRBD1 (5 bases). The CDR3 loop spans 15 amino acids. Between the trimmed V and J ends, which lost 5 bases and 6 bases, there was a span of 17 bases. Germline V CDR1 and CDR2: SGHRS, YFSETQ. The CDR3 loop is CASRRDWDPDEKLFF. The CDR3 nucleotides read TGCGCCAGCAGGAGAGATTGGGACCCCGATGAAAAACTGTTTTTT.

The rearrangement links TRBV27 to TRBJ2-3, with a tentative D call TRBD2 (5 bases). Germline V lookup: CDR1 MNHEY, CDR2 SMNVEV (reference sequence). The V end lost 7 bases, the J end lost 7 bases, and 18 bases lay between the germline ends. The CDR3 loop spans 14 amino acids. The chain's CDR3 is CASTPSVSGYTQYF. The CDR3, as DNA: TGTGCCAGCACCCCTTCCGTATCGGGGTATACGCAGTATTTT.

The chain is built from TRBV19 and TRBJ2-7, with TRBD1 matching 10 bases. Losses at the gene ends were 8 bases for V and 4 bases for J; bases not matched to a gene: 8. The germline V gene has CDR1 LNHDA and CDR2 SQIVND (reference sequence). The CDR3 sequence is 14 residues long. CDR3 loop: CASASGTGAYEQYF. Here the CDR3 DNA reads TGTGCCAGTGCATCCGGGACAGGGGCTTACGAGCAGTACTTC.

CDR3 nucleotides: TGTGCCATCAGTGAGTCAGGGACAGGGGGCGCCGGGGAGCTGTTTTTT. It specifies CAISESGTGGAGELFF. This rearrangement joins TRBV10-3 to TRBJ2-2, with TRBD1 matching 12 bases. V was pared by 0 bases and J by 6 bases, with 2 bases of the junction left unmatched. Germline CDR1 and CDR2: ENHRY and SYGVKD. The CDR3 consists of 16 residues.

The chain links TRBV6-1 to TRBJ2-5; D is possibly TRBD2 (6 bases). Germline CDR1 MNHNS, CDR2 SASEGT. V lost 2 bases to trimming and J lost 2 bases, with 18 bases between them. The length of the CDR3 is 17 residues. This CDR3 is CASSEPRWGVGQETQYF. The CDR3 region has the DNA TGTGCCAGCAGTGAACCCCGTTGGGGGGTCGGTCAAGAGACCCAGTACTTC.

This clone was picked up a small number of times. The rearrangement uses TRBV11-2 and TRBJ2-7; 7 bases match TRBD2. There are 16 residues in the CDR3. CDR1 is SGHAT, CDR2 FQNNGV, per germline. Trimming cost V 5 bases and J 0 bases; bases outside gene matches: 10. The CDR3 sequence is CASSITSGTGSYEQYF. CDR3 nucleotide sequence: TGTGCCAGCAGCATCACAAGCGGGACTGGCTCCTACGAGCAGTACTTC.

A few counts support this clone. The J gene is TRBJ1-4, the V gene TRBV5-6, with D uncertain. CDR1 is SGHDT and CDR2 is YYEEEE in the germline V gene. Trimming cost V 0 bases and J 7 bases, with 4 bases left between them. CDR3 length: 12 residues. The CDR3 here is CASSLGGEKLFF. The CDR3 region has the DNA TGTGCCAGCAGCTTGGGGGGTGAAAAACTGTTTTTT.

J is TRBJ2-7 and V is TRBV2; 10 nucleotides align to TRBD1. This CDR3 has 14 residues. Germline V gene sequence: CDR1 SNHLY, CDR2 FYNNEI. After removal of 6 bases from V and 0 bases from J, the junction contained 2 bases not matched to a gene. CDR3 sequence (DNA): TGTGCCAGCAGACGACAGGGGGCCTCCTACGAGCAGTACTTC. As protein: CASRRQGASYEQYF.

The genes are TRBV2 and TRBJ1-5, with D possibly TRBD1 on 5 matching bases. Germline CDR1 reads SNHLY; CDR2 reads FYNNEI. Trimming took 10 bases from V and 3 from J, leaving 25 bases between them. The CDR3 totals 17 residues. The CDR3 region has the DNA TGTGCCACCCCCCTCCGGGGGGAGAGTCCCCTCAATCAGCCCCAGCATTTT. This codes for CATPLRGESPLNQPQHF.

J is TRBJ1-2 and V is TRBV2; 7 bases line up with TRBD1. This CDR3 comprises 15 residues. Per the germline V gene, CDR1 is SNHLY and CDR2 is FYNNEI. Germline trimming cut 2 bases from V and 2 bases from J; bases unmatched to any gene: 5. The DNA for the CDR3 is TGTGCCAGCAGTGAACAAGGGACAGCAAACTATGGCTACACCTTC. Translating gives CASSEQGTANYGYTF.

The genes are TRBV5-1 and TRBJ2-1; TRBD2 is a possible D gene (5 bases). Trimming took 2 bases from V and 8 from J, leaving 11 bases between them. This CDR3 is 13 amino acids long. In germline, CDR1 is SGHRS, CDR2 YFSETQ. CDR3 amino acids: CASSFEGMDEQFF. Here the CDR3 DNA reads TGCGCCAGCAGCTTCGAGGGAATGGATGAGCAGTTCTTC.

The rearrangement links TRBV9 to TRBJ2-2; 7 nucleotides agree with TRBD2. The germline V gene encodes CDR1 SGDLS and CDR2 YYNGEE. This CDR3 is built from 16 residues. The ends lost 0 bases at V and 2 bases at J; junction bases unmatched: 4. The CDR3 DNA reads TGTGCCAGCAGCGTAGGGACTAGTTCTAACACCGGGGAGCTGTTTTTT. It translates to CASSVGTSSNTGELFF. Drawing the rest from reference TRBV9 and TRBJ2-2, the complete variable domain is DSGVTQTPKHLITATGQRVTLRCSPRSGDLSVYWYQQSLDQGLQFLIQYYNGEERAKGNILERFSAQQFPDLHSELNLSSLELGDSALYFCASSVGTSSNTGELFFGEGSRLTVL.

V and J are TRBV29-1 and TRBJ2-3; tentatively, D is TRBD1 or TRBD2 (6 bases each). CDR1 is SQVTM, CDR2 ANQGSEA, per germline. V shed 4 bases and J shed 2 bases, with 10 bases lying between them. The CDR3 runs 13 residues. CDR3 region: CSVAGAYTDTQYF. The DNA of the CDR3 is TGCAGCGTTGCGGGGGCCTACACAGATACGCAGTATTTT.

This chain's CDR3 is CAISGAPTSESSYEQYF. The CDR3 coding sequence is TGTGCCATCAGTGGGGCCCCTACCAGCGAGAGCTCCTACGAGCAGTACTTC. This sequence joins TRBV10-3 and TRBJ2-7, with D hard to call. There are 17 residues in the CDR3. With 4 bases removed from V and 0 bases from J, the gap between germline ends came to 19 bases. The germline V gene encodes CDR1 ENHRY and CDR2 SYGVKD.

This clone was recorded only once. The V and J genes are TRBV6-5 and TRBJ2-6; TRBD1 aligns across 11 bases. The CDR3 runs 15 residues. V lost 8 bases and J lost 4; bases outside the gene matches: 4. Germline CDR1 reads MNHEY; CDR2 reads SVGAGI. As DNA, the CDR3 is TGTGCCAGCGGCGGACAGGGGGCCGGGGCCAACGTCCTGACTTTC. Protein product: CASGGQGAGANVLTF.

The V and J genes are TRBV6-4 and TRBJ2-1; 13 bases match TRBD2. Germline assignment: CDR1 MRHNA and CDR2 SNTAGT. The CDR3 extends over 15 amino acids. J gave up 4 bases and V 5 bases, and 2 bases lay outside the gene matches. The CDR3 nucleotides read TGTGCCAGCAGTCCGACTAGCGGGGGGTACAATGAGCAGTTCTTC. Amino acid sequence: CASSPTSGGYNEQFF.

The rearrangement links TRBV7-8 to TRBJ2-1; 8 nucleotides line up with TRBD1. From germline, CDR1 is SGHVS and CDR2 FQNEAQ. The V segment lost 5 bases and the J segment 4 bases; nucleotides outside the gene matches: 4. This CDR3 contains 14 residues. The CDR3 protein is CASSADREYNEQFF. The CDR3 DNA follows: TGTGCCAGCAGCGCGGACAGGGAATACAATGAGCAGTTCTTC.

V usage is TRBV28 and J usage is TRBJ2-1; D is uncertain. The CDR3 runs to 13 residues. Trimming left V 5 bases short and J 7 bases short, with 12 bases between. Looked up from germline, CDR1 is MDHEN and CDR2 is SYDVKM. Written as DNA, the CDR3 is TGTGCCAGCAGTATCTCGACGGTAAATGAGCAGTTCTTC. Protein product: CASSISTVNEQFF. The full variable domain, rest sourced from reference TRBV28 and TRBJ2-1, is DVKVTQSSRYLVKRTGEKVFLECVQDMDHENMFWYRQDPGLGLRLIYFSYDVKMKEKGDIPEGYSVSREKKERFSLILESASTNQTSMYLCASSISTVNEQFFGPGTRLTVL.

The gene calls are TRBV7-3 and TRBJ2-3; TRBD2 might be the D (5 bases). Germline V gene data show CDR1 as SGHTA and CDR2 as FQGTGA. Trimming left V 1 base short and J 4 bases short, with 18 bases between. CDR3 length equals 17 residues. This CDR3 reads CASSLNPLPSSSDTQYF. CDR3 in DNA: TGTGCCAGCAGCTTAAATCCCCTGCCTTCTAGCTCAGATACGCAGTATTTT.

The genes are TRBV7-9 and TRBJ1-1, with D perhaps matching TRBD1 (6 bases). CDR1 is SEHNR and CDR2 is FQNEAQ in the germline V gene (reference sequence). V was shortened by 2 bases and J by 2 bases, with 12 bases between the two germline ends. The CDR3 loop spans 15 amino acids. The CDR3 nucleotides read TGTGCCAGCAGCTTAAGAACAGGGCTTAACACTGAAGCTTTCTTT. Its protein is CASSLRTGLNTEAFF.

The chain carries TRBV5-4 and TRBJ2-7; D might be TRBD1 or TRBD2, each matching 5 bases. Trimming shortened V by 4 bases and J by 4 bases, and 18 bases separated the two germline ends. The V gene's germline CDR1 is SGHNT and CDR2 YYREEE (reference sequence). The CDR3 length is 15 residues. The CDR3 is CASSPPGAASYEQYF. The CDR3 DNA sequence: TGTGCCAGCAGCCCCCCCGGGGCAGCTTCTTACGAGCAGTACTTC. Full variable domain (rest looked up from reference TRBV5-4 and TRBJ2-7): ETGVTQSPTHLIKTRGQQVTLRCSSQSGHNTVSWYQQALGQGPQFIFQYYREEENGRGNFPPRFSGLQFPNYSSELNVNALELDDSALYLCASSPPGAASYEQYFGPGTRLTVT.

The rearrangement links TRBV7-3 to TRBJ2-3; D unresolved. V was shortened by 0 bases and J by 0 bases, with 7 bases between the two germline ends. There are 15 residues in the CDR3. CDR1 is SGHTA and CDR2 is FQGTGA in the germline V gene. The chain's CDR3 is CASSLTPSSTDTQYF. The CDR3 nucleotides are TGTGCCAGCAGCTTAACCCCCTCTAGCACAGATACGCAGTATTTT.